Sequencing of this TCR beta chain was carried out in a study of cytomegalovirus exposure and HLA in healthy donors. Method: immunoSEQ multiplex PCR; TCRdb's copy keeps in-frame clones and lacks some. The table has about 340,000 clones, 75% to 90% seen once; the top ten hold around 0.84%. Looked up from germline, CDR1 is MNHEY and CDR2 is SMNVEV (reference sequence). Trimming cost V 7 bases and J 1 base, with 13 bases left between them. The CDR3 consists of 14 residues. Donors came from a validation cohort of over 100 subjects, distinct from the first 666-subject cohort. The sequenced material came from PBMCs. V usage is TRBV27 and J usage is TRBJ1-1; D is undetermined. The source of this sequence is a woman aged 18-29 years in good health and CMV-seronegative. The CDR3: CASKLGGQNTEAFF. The CDR3 nucleotides read TGTGCCAGCAAATTAGGAGGGCAGAACACTGAAGCTTTCTTT.